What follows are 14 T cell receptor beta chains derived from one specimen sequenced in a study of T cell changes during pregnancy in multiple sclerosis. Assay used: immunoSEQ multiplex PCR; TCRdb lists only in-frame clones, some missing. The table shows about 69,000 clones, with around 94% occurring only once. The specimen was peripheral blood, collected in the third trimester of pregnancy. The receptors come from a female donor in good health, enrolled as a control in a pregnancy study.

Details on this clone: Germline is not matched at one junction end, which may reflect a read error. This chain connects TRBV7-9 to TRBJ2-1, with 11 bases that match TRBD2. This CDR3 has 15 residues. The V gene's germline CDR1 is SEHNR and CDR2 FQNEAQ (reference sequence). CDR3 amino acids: CASSLALAGVNEQFF. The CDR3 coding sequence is TGTGCCAGCAGCCTAGCACTAGCGGGAGTCAATGAGCAGTTCTTC.

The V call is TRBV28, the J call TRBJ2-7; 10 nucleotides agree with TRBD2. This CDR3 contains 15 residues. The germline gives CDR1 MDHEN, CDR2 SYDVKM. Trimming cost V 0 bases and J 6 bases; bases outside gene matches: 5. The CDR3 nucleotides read TGTGCCAGCAGTTTATGGGCTAGCGGGAGTGTCGAGCAGTACTTC. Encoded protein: CASSLWASGSVEQYF.

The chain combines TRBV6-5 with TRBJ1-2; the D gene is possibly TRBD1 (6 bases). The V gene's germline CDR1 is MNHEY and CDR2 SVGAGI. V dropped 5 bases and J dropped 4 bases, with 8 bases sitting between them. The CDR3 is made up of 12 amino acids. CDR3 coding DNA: TGTGCCAGCAGTGAAGGGGGCTATGGCTACACCTTC. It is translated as CASSEGGYGYTF.

CDR3: CASSGRDRGLFRAYEQYF. CDR3 DNA sequence: TGTGCCAGCAGTGGTAGGGACAGGGGTCTATTTAGAGCCTACGAGCAGTACTTC. The V call is TRBV28, the J call TRBJ2-7, with 10 bases matching TRBD1. This CDR3 region has 18 residues. The germline gives CDR1 MDHEN, CDR2 SYDVKM. The junction had 15 bases not matched to a gene; V was cut back by 5 bases and J by 2 bases.

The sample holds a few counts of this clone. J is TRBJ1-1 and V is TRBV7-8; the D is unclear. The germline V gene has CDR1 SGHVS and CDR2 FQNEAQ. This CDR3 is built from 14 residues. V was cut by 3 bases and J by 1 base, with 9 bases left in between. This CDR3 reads CASSFGRQNTEAFF. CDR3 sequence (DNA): TGTGCCAGCAGCTTTGGGCGTCAGAACACTGAAGCTTTCTTT. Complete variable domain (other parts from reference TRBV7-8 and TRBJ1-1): GAGVSQSPRYKVAKRGQDVALRCDPISGHVSLFWYQQALGQGPEFLTYFQNEAQLDKSGLPSDRFFAERPEGSVSTLKIQRTQQEDSAVYLCASSFGRQNTEAFFGQGTRLTVV.

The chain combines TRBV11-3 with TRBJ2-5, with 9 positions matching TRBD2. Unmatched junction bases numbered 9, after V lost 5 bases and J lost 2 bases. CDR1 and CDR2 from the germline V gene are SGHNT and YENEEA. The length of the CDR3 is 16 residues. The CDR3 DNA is TGTGCCAGCAGCCCAGGTATCCTAGCGGGACAAGAGACCCAGTACTTC. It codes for CASSPGILAGQETQYF.

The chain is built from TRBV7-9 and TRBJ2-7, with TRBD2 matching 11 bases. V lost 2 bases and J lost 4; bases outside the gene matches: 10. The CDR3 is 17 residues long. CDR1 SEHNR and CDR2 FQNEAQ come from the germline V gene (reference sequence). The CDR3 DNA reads TGTGCCAGCAGCTTACAGACTAGCGGGATACCGCGGTACGAGCAGTACTTC. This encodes CASSLQTSGIPRYEQYF. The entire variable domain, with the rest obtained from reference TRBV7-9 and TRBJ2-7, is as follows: DTGVSQNPRHKITKRGQNVTFRCDPISEHNRLYWYRQTLGQGPEFLTYFQNEAQLEKSRLLSDRFSAERPKGSFSTLEIQRTEQGDSAMYLCASSLQTSGIPRYEQYFGPGTRLTVT.

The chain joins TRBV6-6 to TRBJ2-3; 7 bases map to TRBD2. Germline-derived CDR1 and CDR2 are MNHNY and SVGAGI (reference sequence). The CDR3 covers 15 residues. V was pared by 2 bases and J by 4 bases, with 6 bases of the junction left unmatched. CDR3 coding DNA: TGTGCCAGCAGTTACCGCGGGAGAGGGTCAGATACGCAGTATTTT. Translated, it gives CASSYRGRGSDTQYF.

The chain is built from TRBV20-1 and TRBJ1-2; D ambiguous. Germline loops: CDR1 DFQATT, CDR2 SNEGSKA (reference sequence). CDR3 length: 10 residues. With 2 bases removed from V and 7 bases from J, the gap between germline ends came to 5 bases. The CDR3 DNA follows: TGCAGTGCTAGATATCTTGGCTACACCTTC. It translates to CSARYLGYTF.

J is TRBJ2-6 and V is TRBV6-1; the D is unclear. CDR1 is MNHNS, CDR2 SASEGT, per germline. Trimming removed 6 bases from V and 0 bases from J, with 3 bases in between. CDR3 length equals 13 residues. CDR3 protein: CASSYSGANVLTF. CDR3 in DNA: TGTGCCAGCAGCTACTCTGGGGCCAACGTCCTGACTTTC.

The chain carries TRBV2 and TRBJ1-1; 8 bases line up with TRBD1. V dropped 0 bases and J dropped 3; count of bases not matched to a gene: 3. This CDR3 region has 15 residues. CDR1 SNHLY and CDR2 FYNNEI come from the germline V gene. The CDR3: CASSEAGTGDTEAFF. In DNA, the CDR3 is TGTGCCAGCAGTGAAGCGGGGACAGGAGACACTGAAGCTTTCTTT.

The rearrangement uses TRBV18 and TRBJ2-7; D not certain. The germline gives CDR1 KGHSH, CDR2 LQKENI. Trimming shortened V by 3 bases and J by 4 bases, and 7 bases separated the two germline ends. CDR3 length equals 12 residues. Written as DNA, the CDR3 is TGTGCCAGCTCACCCTTTGAGTACGAGCAGTACTTC. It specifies CASSPFEYEQYF.

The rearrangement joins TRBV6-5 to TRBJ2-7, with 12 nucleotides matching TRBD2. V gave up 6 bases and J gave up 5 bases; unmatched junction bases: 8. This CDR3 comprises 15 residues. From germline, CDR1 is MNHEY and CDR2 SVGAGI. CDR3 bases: TGTGCCAGCAGCCCAGGACTAGCGGGATTTCACGAGCAGTACTTC. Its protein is CASSPGLAGFHEQYF.

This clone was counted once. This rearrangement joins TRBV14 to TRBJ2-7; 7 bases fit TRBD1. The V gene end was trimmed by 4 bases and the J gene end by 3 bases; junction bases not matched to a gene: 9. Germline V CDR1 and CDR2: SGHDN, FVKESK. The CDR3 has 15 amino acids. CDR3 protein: CASSRGVGTDYEQYF. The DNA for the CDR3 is TGTGCCAGCAGCCGAGGGGTCGGGACAGACTACGAGCAGTACTTC.